The rows below give T cell receptor beta chains drawn from one sample of a study of blood T cell repertoires in COVID-19. The assay was immunoSEQ multiplex PCR, and TCRdb's table has in-frame clones only and misses some. The table includes under 150,000 clones, 85% to 90% detected once. Sequenced material: peripheral blood. Every receptor here comes from a man aged 65 to 79 with active COVID-19. Each CDR3 is given with its conserved first and last residue. The D gene is left open where the match is weak. The listing skips clone size in some rows; elsewhere it reads once, few, many or a size class.

-	-	TRBV11-3	TRBJ2-7	TGTGCCAGCAGCTTACGTCAGGGATCCGAGCAGTACTTC	CASSLRQGSEQYF
-	-	TRBV7-9	TRBJ2-6	TGTGCCAGCCGGGTATCAGCTGGGGCCAACGTCCTGACTTTC	CASRVSAGANVLTF
-	TRBD1	TRBV19	TRBJ1-1	TGTGCCAGTAGTGAACGGACAGGGAGAGCTGAAGCTTTCTTT	CASSERTGRAEAFF
-	-	TRBV7-9	TRBJ2-2	TGTGCCAGCAGCTCGGGGAGTGGGCTCAACCCGGTCACCGGGGAGCTGTTTTTT	CASSSGSGLNPVTGELFF
-	TRBD1	TRBV5-1	TRBJ2-3	TGCGCCAGCAGCTTCCTAGGACAGGGGGGGAATGCAGATACGCAGTATTTT	CASSFLGQGGNADTQYF
-	-	TRBV29-1	TRBJ1-2	TGCAGCGTAGGGGAAAATTATGGCTACACCTTC	CSVGENYGYTF
-	TRBD2	TRBV5-1	TRBJ2-3	TGCGCCAGCAGCTTACCCGGGACTAGCGATCATACGCAGTATTTT	CASSLPGTSDHTQYF
-	TRBD2	TRBV11-2	TRBJ2-7	TGTGCCAGCAGCTTAGAAGGGACTATCTACGAGCAGTACTTC	CASSLEGTIYEQYF
-	-	TRBV6-6	TRBJ2-2	TGTGCCAGCAGTCCGGGGAACACCGGGGAGCTGTTTTTT	CASSPGNTGELFF
-	TRBD2	TRBV28	TRBJ2-7	TGTGCCAGCAGTCGCCCGTCTAGCGGGAGGGCCGGGGGGCAGTACTTC	CASSRPSSGRAGGQYF
once	TRBD1	TRBV28	TRBJ2-3	TGTGCCAGCCACTCGCCGACAGGGCGCACAGATACGCAGTATTTT	CASHSPTGRTDTQYF
-	-	TRBV6-5	TRBJ1-6	TGTGCCAGCAGGGTAGACAGCTCCTATAATTCACCCCTCCACTTT	CASRVDSSYNSPLHF
-	-	TRBV5-5	TRBJ2-1	TGTGCCAGCAGCGGGACATCTACCTACAATGAGCAGTTCTTC	CASSGTSTYNEQFF
-	-	TRBV28	TRBJ1-6	TGTGCCAGCAGTTACCGGGATTCACCCCTCCACTTT	CASSYRDSPLHF
-	-	TRBV27	TRBJ1-5	TGTGCCAGCAGTGGAGAAGGGGATCAGCCCCAGCATTTT	CASSGEGDQPQHF
-	TRBD1	TRBV18	TRBJ1-6	TGTGCCAGCTCACCACAGGGACAGCCTAATTCACCCCTCCACTTT	CASSPQGQPNSPLHF
-	TRBD1	TRBV11-2	TRBJ2-7	TGTGCCAGCAGCCTGACCGGGACAGTCTCCTACGAGCAGTACTTC	CASSLTGTVSYEQYF
few	TRBD2	TRBV7-9	TRBJ2-7	TGTGCCAGCAGCGCCTACGGGGGGGTCGAGCAGTACTTC	CASSAYGGVEQYF
-	-	TRBV5-1	TRBJ2-6	TGCGCCAGCAGCGGTGGGGCGACTGGGGCCAACGTCCTGACTTTC	CASSGGATGANVLTF
-	-	TRBV18	TRBJ1-6	TGTGCCAGCTCACCACTGGCAGGGTCTAATTCACCCCTCCACTTT	CASSPLAGSNSPLHF
-	TRBD2	TRBV9	TRBJ2-1	TGTGCCAGCAGCCGACCCGGGGGAGGGAGGAATGAGCAGTTCTTC	CASSRPGGGRNEQFF
-	TRBD2	TRBV4-2	TRBJ2-5	TGTGCCAGCAGCCCAGCGGGAGAGGAGGAGACCCAGTACTTC	CASSPAGEEETQYF
-	TRBD2	TRBV5-4	TRBJ2-2	TGTGCCAGCACCTTGGGAGGGAGGACCGGGGAGCTGTTTTTT	CASTLGGRTGELFF
once	TRBD1	TRBV4-1	TRBJ2-1	TGCGCCAGCAGCCCGTCGTGGGACAGCCAGTACAATGAGCAGTTCTTC	CASSPSWDSQYNEQFF
-	-	TRBV11-3	TRBJ2-7	TGTGCCAGCAGCCTGGGCAACTACGAGCAGTACTTC	CASSLGNYEQYF
-	TRBD2	TRBV5-4	TRBJ2-2	TGTGCCAGCAGCCCTCGACTAGCGGGAGGGACCGGGGAGCTGTTTTTT	CASSPRLAGGTGELFF
-	-	TRBV7-2	TRBJ2-5	TGTGCCAGCACCCTCGGCGGCGGTATCCAAGAGACCCAGTACTTC	CASTLGGGIQETQYF
once	-	TRBV4-3	TRBJ1-1	TGCGCCAGCAGCCAAGATTCCGTTGGTGGTTCTGGGGGGACTGAAGCTTTCTTT	CASSQDSVGGSGGTEAFF
-	-	TRBV2	TRBJ1-1	TGTGCCAGCAGGGGCGGGGGAAACACTGAAGCTTTCTTT	CASRGGGNTEAFF
-	-	TRBV19	TRBJ2-3	TGTGCCAGTAGTATCCAGGGGGGCGGCACAGATACGCAGTATTTT	CASSIQGGGTDTQYF
-	-	TRBV21-1	TRBJ2-1	TGTGCCAGCAGCAAAAAAGGGGCGCTAGCGGACAATGAGCAGTTCTTC	CASSKKGALADNEQFF
-	-	TRBV10-3	TRBJ2-3	TGTGCCATCAGTGAGGGGGCCACAGATACGCAGTATTTT	CAISEGATDTQYF
-	TRBD2	TRBV19	TRBJ2-7	TGTGCCAGTAGTATCCCTATCGGGAGCGGGGAAAGCGAGCAGTACTTC	CASSIPIGSGESEQYF
-	-	TRBV10-3	TRBJ2-5	TGTGCCATCAGACTGGGACATTACCAAGAGACCCAGTACTTC	CAIRLGHYQETQYF
-	-	TRBV3-1/TRBV3-2	TRBJ2-1	TGTGCCAGCAGCCAAGATGGCGGGCCCTACAATGAGCAGTTCTTC	CASSQDGGPYNEQFF
-	-	TRBV11-3	TRBJ2-1	TGTGCCAGCAGCTTATCAGGGTTCTCCTACAATGAGCAGTTCTTC	CASSLSGFSYNEQFF
once	TRBD2	TRBV24-1	TRBJ2-1	TGTGCCACCAGTCTAGCGGGAGTAGGAAATGAGCAGTTCTTC	CATSLAGVGNEQFF
-	-	TRBV2	TRBJ1-2	TGTGCCAGCAATCCGGGTTATGGCTACACCTTC	CASNPGYGYTF
-	-	TRBV5-7	TRBJ2-7	TGTGCCAGCAGCTGTAGGAGGGCCTACTCCTACGAGCAGTACTTC	CASSCRRAYSYEQYF
-	TRBD1	TRBV5-1	TRBJ1-2	TGCGCCAGCACCGACAGGGTGGATGGCTACACCTTC	CASTDRVDGYTF
-	TRBD2	TRBV29-1	TRBJ2-1	TGCAGCTTGACTAGCAGTGATGAGCAGTTCTTC	CSLTSSDEQFF
-	-	TRBV24-1	TRBJ2-3	TGTGCCACCAGTGATTTGATGCGGGGAGATAGCACAGATACGCAGTATTTT	CATSDLMRGDSTDTQYF
-	-	TRBV30	TRBJ2-7	TGTGCCTGGAGGACAGGCGGTGCTTACGAGCAGTACTTC	CAWRTGGAYEQYF
-	-	TRBV28	TRBJ2-7	TGTGCCAGCAGTTTAGTAGCCCAGACCTACGAGCAGTACTTC	CASSLVAQTYEQYF
-	TRBD1	TRBV19	TRBJ2-7	TGTGCCAGTAAAAAGGGGGCCGGTCCCTACGAGCAGTACTTC	CASKKGAGPYEQYF
-	TRBD2	TRBV7-9	TRBJ2-7	TGTGCCAGCAGCCTTCCGACTAGCGGGAGCTCCTACGAGCAGTACTTC	CASSLPTSGSSYEQYF
-	-	TRBV5-1	TRBJ2-7	TGCGCCAGCAGCTTGGACAGCCTATACGAGCAGTACTTC	CASSLDSLYEQYF
-	-	TRBV2	TRBJ2-7	TGTGCCAGCAGTGCACAGATCTTCTCCTACGAGCAGTACTTC	CASSAQIFSYEQYF
-	-	TRBV12-3/TRBV12-4	TRBJ2-1	TGTGCCAGCAGCCCCACTAGGTACAATGAGCAGTTCTTC	CASSPTRYNEQFF
-	-	TRBV10-3	TRBJ2-3	TGTGCCATCAGTGAGACAGGGGATACGCAGTATTTT	CAISETGDTQYF
-	-	TRBV18	TRBJ1-6	TGTGCCAGCTCGCCAGGGGAGGGACATAATTCACCCCTCCACTTT	CASSPGEGHNSPLHF
-	-	TRBV10-3	TRBJ1-5	TGTGCCATCAGTGGGGGCATTAATCAGCCCCAGCATTTT	CAISGGINQPQHF
-	TRBD1	TRBV4-1	TRBJ1-2	TGCGCCAGCAGCCAAGTGATAGGGGATCATGGACAGGCGAACTATGGCTACACCTTC	CASSQVIGDHGQANYGYTF